This TCR beta chain was captured by sequencing in a study of CD8 T cells in ankylosing spondylitis. Study results and caveats: There were earlier reports of some motif variants in reactive arthritis synovial fluid and blood. Disease-associated clones were reportedly significantly overrepresented in matched ankylosing spondylitis synovial fluid.

TCRdb recomputed calls from the 5' RACE reads with MiXCR, one row per CDR3 protein. This sample carries approximately 210,000 distinct CDR3 sequences, 9.5% to 15% of them seen once, and the ten largest clones take approximately 17%. With regard to this clonotype: What it binds is not known.

The ends lost 9 bases at V and 8 bases at J; junction bases unmatched: 14. Per germline, CDR1 LGHDT and CDR2 YNNKEL (reference sequence). The CDR3 totals 15 residues. Sample: blood, either unsorted or a sorted T cell fraction (not recorded which). The V and J genes are TRBV3-1 and TRBJ2-1, with 9 bases matching TRBD2. The sequence was collected from a male donor with ankylosing spondylitis or in good health (not recorded which). CDR3 sequence: CASQPGLALIDEQFF. CDR3 coding DNA: TGTGCCAGTCAACCGGGACTAGCTCTCATTGATGAGCAGTTCTTC.